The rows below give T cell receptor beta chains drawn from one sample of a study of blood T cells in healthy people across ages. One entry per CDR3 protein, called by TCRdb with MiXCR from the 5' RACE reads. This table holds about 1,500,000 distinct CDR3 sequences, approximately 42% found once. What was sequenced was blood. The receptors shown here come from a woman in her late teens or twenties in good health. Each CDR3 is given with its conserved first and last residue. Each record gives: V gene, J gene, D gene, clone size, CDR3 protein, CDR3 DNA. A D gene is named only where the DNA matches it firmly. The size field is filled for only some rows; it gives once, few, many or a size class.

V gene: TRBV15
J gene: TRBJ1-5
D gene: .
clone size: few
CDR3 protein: CATSRDWGVYQPQHF
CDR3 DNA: TGTGCCACCAGCAGAGATTGGGGGGTATACCAGCCCCAGCATTTT

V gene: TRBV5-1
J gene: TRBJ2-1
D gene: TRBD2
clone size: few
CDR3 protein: CASSLDLAGYNEQFF
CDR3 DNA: TGCGCCAGCAGCTTGGATCTAGCGGGCTACAATGAGCAGTTCTTC

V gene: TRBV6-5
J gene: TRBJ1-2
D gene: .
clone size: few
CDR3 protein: CASSLSTGTNYGYTF
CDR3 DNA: TGTGCCAGCAGCCTCAGCACCGGGACAAACTATGGCTACACCTTC

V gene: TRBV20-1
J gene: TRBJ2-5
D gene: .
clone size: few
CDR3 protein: CSARSGGAETQYF
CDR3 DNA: TGCAGTGCTAGGAGCGGCGGGGCGGAGACCCAGTACTTC

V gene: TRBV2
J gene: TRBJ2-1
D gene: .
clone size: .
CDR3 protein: CASSESRGSYNEQFF
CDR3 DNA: TGTGCCAGCAGTGAATCACGGGGGTCCTACAATGAGCAGTTCTTC

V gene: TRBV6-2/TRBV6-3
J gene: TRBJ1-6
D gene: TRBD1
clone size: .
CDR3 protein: CASSAARDRYNSPPHF
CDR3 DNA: TGTGCTAGCAGCGCCGCCCGGGACAGATATAATTCACCCCCCCACTTT

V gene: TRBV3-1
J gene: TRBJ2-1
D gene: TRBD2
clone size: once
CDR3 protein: CASSQDRLAGGYDEQFF
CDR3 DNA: TGTGCCAGCAGCCAAGATCGTCTAGCGGGGGGGTACGATGAGCAGTTCTTC

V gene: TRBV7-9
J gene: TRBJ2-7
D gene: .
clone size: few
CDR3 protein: CASSLGSSGNNEQYF
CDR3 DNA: TGTGCCAGCAGCTTAGGTAGTTCCGGGAATAACGAGCAGTACTTC

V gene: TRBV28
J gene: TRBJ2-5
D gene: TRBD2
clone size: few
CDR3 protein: CASSSGLAGGGQYF
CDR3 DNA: TGTGCCAGCAGTTCGGGACTAGCGGGAGGAGGGCAGTACTTC

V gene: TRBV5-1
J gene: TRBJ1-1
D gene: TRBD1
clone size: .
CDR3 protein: CASSFTNRGTEAFF
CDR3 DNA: TGCGCCAGCAGCTTTACCAACAGGGGTACTGAAGCTTTCTTT

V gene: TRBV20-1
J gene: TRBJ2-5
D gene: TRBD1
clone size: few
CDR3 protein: CSARSGQWVGETQYF
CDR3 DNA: TGCAGTGCTAGGTCGGGACAGTGGGTTGGAGAGACCCAGTACTTC

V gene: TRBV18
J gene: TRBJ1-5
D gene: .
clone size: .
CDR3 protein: CASSYGQYNQPQHF
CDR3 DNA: TGTGCCAGCTCATATGGACAGTACAATCAGCCCCAGCATTTT

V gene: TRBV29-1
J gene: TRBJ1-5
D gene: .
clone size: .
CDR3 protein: CSVEPRGLNQPQHF
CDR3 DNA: TGCAGCGTTGAACCGAGAGGGCTAAATCAGCCCCAGCATTTT

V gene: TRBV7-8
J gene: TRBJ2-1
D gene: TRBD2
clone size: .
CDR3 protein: CASSPLAGGPDEQFF
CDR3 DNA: TGTGCCAGCAGCCCGTTAGCGGGAGGGCCAGATGAGCAGTTCTTC

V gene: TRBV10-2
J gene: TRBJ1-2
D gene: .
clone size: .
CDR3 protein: CASGLGVLVRGYTF
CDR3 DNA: TGCGCCAGCGGGTTAGGGGTTCTGGTGAGAGGCTACACCTTC